What follows are 28 T cell receptor beta chains derived from one specimen sequenced in a study of shared clonotypes between healthy human individuals. Libraries were prepared by immunoSEQ multiplex PCR; TCRdb keeps only in-frame clonotypes and omits some of them. The data contain approximately 2,000,000 clones, 85% to 95% of them singletons. Naive CD8 cells comprised CD45RO-negative, CCR7-positively selected cells, excluding terminally differentiated effector memory CD45RA+ cells. The sample comprised naive CD8+ T cells from PBMCs. The receptor set was obtained from a man aged 18 to 29 in good health. Some clones in this sample may be carry-over from other donors' samples.

This chain's CDR3 is CASSPVPGAENTEAFF. The DNA of the CDR3 is TGTGCCAGCAGCCCGGTCCCGGGGGCGGAGAACACTGAAGCTTTCTTT. The chain recombines TRBV7-9 with TRBJ1-1; possible D gene TRBD1, 6 bases. This CDR3 has 16 amino acids. V shed 5 bases and J shed 1 base, with 17 bases lying between them. Germline V CDR1 and CDR2: SEHNR, FQNEAQ (reference sequence).

Note on this clone: Other DNA sequences within the sample encode an identical CDR3. In nucleotides, the CDR3 is TGTGCCAGCAGCTTAGACGGATCACCCCTCCACTTT. Its translation is CASSLDGSPLHF. V and J are TRBV7-9 and TRBJ1-6; D uncertain. Germline CDR1 SEHNR, CDR2 FQNEAQ (reference sequence). V lost 1 base and J 10 bases, leaving 5 bases between the germline ends. The CDR3 consists of 12 residues.

The rearrangement links TRBV2 to TRBJ2-1, with D tentatively TRBD1 or TRBD2 (5 bases each). V lost 7 bases, J lost 4 bases, and 11 bases lay in between. The length of the CDR3 is 13 residues. The germline CDR1 and CDR2 sequences are SNHLY and FYNNEI. CDR3 coding DNA: TGTGCCAGCAAGGGGCTAGCTTACAATGAGCAGTTCTTC. It yields the protein CASKGLAYNEQFF.

This chain uses TRBV30 with TRBJ2-7; TRBD2 aligns across 9 bases. J was trimmed by 4 bases and V by 2 bases; bases with no gene match: 9. Germline V lookup: CDR1 GTSNPN, CDR2 SVGIG (reference sequence). The CDR3 spans 15 residues. The CDR3 sequence is CAWSLSGSGGYEQYF. DNA for the CDR3: TGTGCCTGGAGTTTAAGCGGTAGCGGGGGATACGAGCAGTACTTC.

V and J are TRBV27 and TRBJ2-1; D gene unclear. Germline lookup yields CDR1 MNHEY and CDR2 SMNVEV (reference sequence). V was trimmed by 5 bases and J by 1 base, leaving 15 bases between them. The CDR3 consists of 16 residues. The CDR3 bases are TGTGCCAGCAGTCCCCCCCCGATTGGTTCCTACAATGAGCAGTTCTTC. Its protein product is CASSPPPIGSYNEQFF.

The rearrangement joins TRBV30 to TRBJ2-5; 7 bases agree with TRBD1. After removal of 0 bases from V and 2 bases from J, the junction contained 0 bases not matched to a gene. Germline V CDR1 and CDR2: GTSNPN, SVGIG (reference sequence). This CDR3 spans 13 amino acids. CDR3 amino acids: CAWSVGQQETQYF. The CDR3 bases are TGTGCCTGGAGTGTGGGACAGCAAGAGACCCAGTACTTC.

This rearrangement joins TRBV2 to TRBJ2-1, with D possibly being TRBD2 (6 bases). Germline V CDR1 and CDR2: SNHLY, FYNNEI. The CDR3 has 17 residues. Trimming removed 4 bases from V and 6 bases from J, with 22 bases in between. Here the CDR3 DNA reads TGTGCCAGCAGTGGCTCCCCCCAGCGGGTGGTTCCCAATGAGCAGTTCTTC. It encodes CASSGSPQRVVPNEQFF.

This clone was seen more than once but under ten times. V is TRBV12-5 and J is TRBJ1-1; the D gene is possibly TRBD1 (5 bases). Germline CDR1 and CDR2: LGHNT and FRNRAP. The ends were cut back, 7 bases at V and 4 bases at J, with 16 bases in the middle. This CDR3 spans 14 amino acids. CDR3: CASVFVPGPTEAFF. The CDR3 region has the DNA TGTGCTAGTGTTTTTGTACCAGGGCCCACTGAAGCTTTCTTT.

The chain has TRBV6-7 and TRBJ2-4; 7 positions agree with TRBD2. TRBV6-7 is noted as an ORF with a role that remains uncertain. The CDR3 sequence is 17 residues long. The V and J ends lost 8 bases and 5 bases, in that order; junction bases with no gene match: 18. In DNA form, the CDR3 reads TGTGCCAGCTTCCCATTTTCCAGCGGGGTTTCAGAAAACATTCAGTACTTC. Its protein product is CASFPFSSGVSENIQYF.

This chain joins TRBV5-6 and TRBJ1-1, with a weak D call TRBD1 (6 bases). This CDR3 has 16 residues. Germline loops: CDR1 SGHDT, CDR2 YYEEEE. Trimming shortened V by 1 base and J by 2 bases, and 15 bases separated the two germline ends. The chain's CDR3 is CASSLLRGGLNTEAFF. In DNA form, the CDR3 reads TGTGCCAGCAGCTTGTTAAGGGGGGGTTTAAACACTGAAGCTTTCTTT.

To note about this clone: Other DNA sequences in this specimen translate into the identical CDR3. This chain uses TRBV9 with TRBJ1-1; D ambiguous. CDR1 and CDR2 (germline): SGDLS, YYNGEE. The CDR3 consists of 15 residues. With 4 bases removed from V and 1 base from J, the gap between germline ends came to 14 bases. This CDR3 is CASSPRGNQNTEAFF. CDR3 DNA: TGTGCCAGCAGCCCTCGGGGTAACCAGAACACTGAAGCTTTCTTT.

The chain employs TRBV5-4 and TRBJ2-3, with a weak D call TRBD2 (5 bases). Germline V gene data show CDR1 as SGHNT and CDR2 as YYREEE (reference sequence). The CDR3 has 15 amino acids. V was pared by 0 bases and J by 0 bases, with 8 bases between. CDR3 sequence: CASSLERRSTDTQYF. CDR3 bases: TGTGCCAGCAGCTTGGAGCGGAGGAGCACAGATACGCAGTATTTT.

For this clone: At one boundary the junction diverges from the germline segment, which might be a read error. This chain links TRBV27 with TRBJ2-1, with 13 bases identical to TRBD2. Germline CDR1 reads MNHEY; CDR2 reads SMNVEV (reference sequence). CDR3 length: 17 amino acids. The CDR3 coding sequence is TGTGCCAGCAGTGAAAGACTAGCGGGAGGCTCCTCCAATGAGCAGTTCTTC. Protein: CASSERLAGGSSNEQFF.

A single count supports this clone. The chain employs TRBV28 and TRBJ2-7; possible D gene TRBD2, 5 bases. The CDR3 covers 15 residues. V gave up 4 bases and J gave up 6 bases, with 19 bases separating them. Germline V CDR1 and CDR2: MDHEN, SYDVKM. For the CDR3, the DNA is TGTGCCAGCAGTTCCCCGGGAAACACTCCTACCGAGCAGTACTTC. This sequence encodes CASSSPGNTPTEQYF.

The CDR3 protein is CAVLTTEHNEQFF. The CDR3 DNA sequence: TGTGCCGTCCTCACTACGGAGCACAATGAGCAGTTCTTC. The chain joins TRBV4-2 to TRBJ2-1; no firm D call. The germline V and J ends were trimmed by 11 bases and 5 bases, with 16 bases remaining between them. This CDR3 has 13 amino acids. CDR1 is LGHNA, CDR2 YNFKEQ, per germline.

In regard to this clone: The germline gene is not matched at one end of the junction; a read error may be the cause. V is TRBV5-3 and J is TRBJ2-1; no clear D gene. TRBV5-3 is an open reading frame, and its role is uncertain. This CDR3 is 15 amino acids long. The CDR3 sequence is CASSLVGWGVNEQFF. Here the CDR3 DNA reads TGTGCCAGCAGCTTGGTGGGATGGGGTGTCAATGAGCAGTTCTTC.

The rearrangement uses TRBV5-4 and TRBJ1-1; D is possibly TRBD1 (5 bases). V lost 5 bases and J lost 1, with 12 bases in between. Germline CDR1 reads SGHNT; CDR2 reads YYREEE (reference sequence). The CDR3 is 14 amino acids. CDR3 protein: CASREVGENTEAFF. The CDR3, as DNA: TGTGCCAGCAGGGAGGTGGGGGAGAACACTGAAGCTTTCTTT. Looking up the rest from reference TRBV5-4 and TRBJ1-1 gives the full variable domain: ETGVTQSPTHLIKTRGQQVTLRCSSQSGHNTVSWYQQALGQGPQFIFQYYREEENGRGNFPPRFSGLQFPNYSSELNVNALELDDSALYLCASREVGENTEAFFGQGTRLTVV.

This clone was counted a single time. The chain links TRBV27 to TRBJ2-7; D not resolved. This CDR3 contains 14 residues. The V end was cut by 6 bases, the J end by 0 bases, with 12 bases between. CDR1 and CDR2 from the germline V gene are MNHEY and SMNVEV (reference sequence). The CDR3 DNA reads TGTGCCAGCAGGGTCGGAAAGAGCTCCTACGAGCAGTACTTC. Residues: CASRVGKSSYEQYF.

This chain uses TRBV19 with TRBJ2-1; D possibly corresponds to TRBD2 (5 bases). The length of the CDR3 is 13 residues. V gave up 1 base and J gave up 10 bases, with 11 bases separating them. Germline CDR1 LNHDA, CDR2 SQIVND (reference sequence). This chain's CDR3 is CASSIAASLEQFF. The CDR3 DNA reads TGTGCCAGTAGTATAGCGGCTAGCTTGGAGCAGTTCTTC.

The sample holds one count of this clone. This chain links TRBV4-3 with TRBJ1-4; D remains ambiguous. The V end lost 0 bases, the J end lost 0 bases, and 11 bases lay between the germline ends. CDR3 length: 17 amino acids. CDR1 and CDR2 (germline): LGHNA, YSLEER. CDR3 in DNA: TGCGCCAGCAGCCAAGACCTTATGGCCGCAACTAATGAAAAACTGTTTTTT. It translates to CASSQDLMAATNEKLFF.

The rearrangement uses TRBV2 and TRBJ2-3, with 10 bases matching TRBD2. J gave up 4 bases and V 11 bases, and 9 bases lay outside the gene matches. Germline values: CDR1 SNHLY, CDR2 FYNNEI. There are 14 residues in the CDR3. The DNA for the CDR3 is TGTGCCTCTAAGCGGGAGGGGTGGGCAGATACGCAGTATTTT. Translated: CASKREGWADTQYF.

V is TRBV6-1 and J is TRBJ1-4; 7 bases match TRBD1. The CDR3 is 15 amino acids. Germline V lookup: CDR1 MNHNS, CDR2 SASEGT. V shed 5 bases, J shed 3 bases, and the junction held 6 bases outside the gene matches. The CDR3 DNA reads TGTGCCAGCAGTCTAAACAGGGGACCTAATGAAAAACTGTTTTTT. Amino acid sequence: CASSLNRGPNEKLFF.

The chain combines TRBV15 with TRBJ1-5; unclear D gene. Per the germline V gene, CDR1 is LNHNV and CDR2 is YYDKDF (reference sequence). Trimming stripped 0 bases from V and 5 bases from J, with 17 bases between. The CDR3 extends over 17 amino acids. CDR3 sequence reads: CATSRDPGTPSYQPQHF. As DNA, the CDR3 is TGTGCCACCAGCAGAGATCCCGGAACACCCTCCTATCAGCCCCAGCATTTT.

This chain links TRBV29-1 with TRBJ1-1; D gene unclear. Germline CDR1 and CDR2: SQVTM and ANQGSEA. The CDR3 totals 11 residues. Trimming removed 4 bases from V and 1 base from J, with 4 bases in between. This CDR3 reads CSVAKNTEAFF. The CDR3 bases are TGCAGCGTTGCTAAGAACACTGAAGCTTTCTTT.

A note on this clone: Other DNA sequences within the sample encode an identical CDR3. This chain connects TRBV13 to TRBJ2-3; D may be TRBD1 (6 bases). Trimming removed 5 bases from V and 1 base from J, with 10 bases in between. Germline V CDR1 and CDR2: PRHDT, FYEKMQ (reference sequence). The CDR3 is 14 amino acids. This chain's CDR3 is CASSPRTGTDTQYF. DNA for the CDR3: TGTGCCAGCAGCCCCCGGACAGGCACAGATACGCAGTATTTT.

The V and J genes are TRBV5-5 and TRBJ2-5; 10 nucleotides align to TRBD2. This CDR3 is built from 16 residues. CDR1 and CDR2 from the germline V gene are SGHKS and YYEKEE (reference sequence). Trimming removed 2 bases from V and 4 bases from J; junction bases left unmatched: 8. CDR3 amino acids: CASSLGPSGSGETQYF. The CDR3 DNA reads as TGTGCCAGCAGCTTAGGGCCTAGCGGGAGTGGAGAGACCCAGTACTTC.

This sequence joins TRBV7-8 and TRBJ2-5; no definite D call. Germline loops: CDR1 SGHVS, CDR2 FQNEAQ. Trimming took 1 base from V and 5 from J, leaving 14 bases between them. The CDR3 sequence is 15 residues long. The CDR3 loop is CASSLDRLDVETQYF. For the CDR3, the DNA is TGTGCCAGCAGCTTAGATCGCCTAGATGTCGAGACCCAGTACTTC.

The CDR3 here is CASSHPQESDLAGSSYEQYF. Written as DNA, the CDR3 is TGTGCCAGCAGCCACCCTCAGGAATCTGATCTAGCGGGATCTTCCTACGAGCAGTACTTC. The rearrangement links TRBV7-6 to TRBJ2-7; 9 nucleotides line up with TRBD2. The V segment lost 5 bases and the J segment 1 base; nucleotides outside the gene matches: 21. Germline V gene lookup returns CDR1 SGHVS and CDR2 FNYEAQ. The CDR3 is 20 residues long.